This T cell receptor beta chain originates from a study of blood T cells in healthy people across ages. This CDR3 region has 17 residues. Germline V gives CDR1 MNHEY, CDR2 SVGEGT. A second PCR, run for about 7 to 11 cycles, used a sample-barcoded 5' primer plus a J-beta primer mix. TCRdb re-derived calls from the 5' RACE reads in MiXCR, one entry per CDR3 protein. The sample gives under 2,000,000 distinct CDR3 sequences, approximately 50% of which show up once; over 2% is in the top ten. The rearrangement uses TRBV6-2 or TRBV6-3 and TRBJ2-7; perhaps TRBD1 as D (5 bases). The J call may be mistaken, given a closer DNA end match to TRBJ2-5. This TCR derives from a woman aged 40 to 50 in good health. Material for sequencing was blood. CDR3 nucleotides: TGTGCCAGCAGTTACTCGAGAGGCGGCAGGGATGTTGGGACCCAGTACTTC. The encoded protein is CASSYSRGGRDVGTQYF.